The source of this TCR beta chain is a study of CD8 T cells in Susac syndrome. The wider study: The sequenced Susac syndrome patients comprised roughly 6 with active disease and roughly 8 in remission.

RNA, at about 0.5 to 1 ug, was reverse transcribed with random hexamers. immunoSEQ multiplex PCR amplified TCR beta CDR3 across 54 Vbeta, 13 Jbeta. TCRdb independently ran MiXCR on the immunoSEQ multiplex PCR reads; one entry per CDR3 protein. Seen here are about 200,000 distinct CDR3 sequences, 91% observed once, and the top ten hold about 0.1%. The specimen sequenced was CD4+ T cells from PBMCs. The source is a human donor with Susac syndrome.

For the CDR3, the DNA is TGTGCCACCAGTGTCGGGCATATCGAAGAGCAGTACTTC. Amino acid sequence: CATSVGHIEEQYF. The V gene is TRBV24-1, the J gene TRBJ2-7; D is unresolved. The CDR3 extends over 13 amino acids. Per the germline V gene, CDR1 is KGHDR and CDR2 is SFDVKD. V lost 5 bases and J 7 bases, leaving 14 bases between the germline ends.